Reported below is one TCR beta chain. The CDR3 spans 15 residues. The V gene's germline CDR1 is LGHNA and CDR2 YNFKEQ. V was cut by 0 bases and J by 5 bases, with 11 bases left in between. Individual cDNA molecules each received unique molecular identifiers attached to them. From the 5' RACE reads, TCRdb called clonotypes with MiXCR, one entry per CDR3 protein. Of under 70,000 distinct CDR3 sequences in the sample, roughly 13% are singletons; the top ten hold 9.3%. This sample is drawn from a study of early T cells in non-severe SARS-CoV-2 infection. In the study overall: With bulk RNA from unsorted whole blood as input, sequencing yielded unpaired chains.

The sequence came from an adult who was a healthcare worker with PCR-confirmed SARS-CoV-2 infection or an uninfected control (not recorded which). This material consisted of whole blood, taken at baseline. The chain couples TRBV4-2 to TRBJ2-1, with D unclear. CDR3 in amino acids: CASSQDSRGNNEQFF. The CDR3 nucleotides are TGTGCCAGCAGCCAAGACTCACGAGGAAACAATGAGCAGTTCTTC.